This record concerns one T cell receptor beta chain sequence. Its antigen has not been determined. Base quality data are lacking; no much larger clone is found one base away. The donors were healthy, HIV-negative adults who had no recently reported acute infections or vaccinations. Every donor was a Caucasian adult residing in Nashville, Tennessee, USA. CD4+ T cells were enriched by magnetic negative selection, after which naive cells were positively selected on CD45RA and the negative fraction was taken as the memory subset. Blood was obtained by leukapheresis, after which PBMCs were separated by Ficoll-Histopaque density gradient centrifugation and cryopreserved in liquid nitrogen vapor phase. Analytical flow cytometry was used to check the purity and quantity of each magnetically sorted T cell population. From each sorted fraction, genomic DNA was isolated and quantified by UV absorbance on a Nanodrop 2000c.

Using the deep immunoSEQ assay, multiplex PCR amplified TCR CDR3 regions from genomic DNA. Extracted genomic DNA from each cell subset was spread evenly across all wells of several immunoSEQ 96-well plates, with each plate serving as a replicate. Each replicate PCR for sorted subsets received approximately 200 ng genomic DNA, equal to about 29,000 T cell genomes. The purified libraries were quantified using a Qubit 3.0 fluorometer, sized with a Bioanalyzer 2100, and then quantified again using the KAPA Library Quantification kit. Every immunoSEQ 96-well plate was sequenced on a dedicated single-read 150-cycle Illumina NextSeq 550 flow cell. The published analysis was carried out like this. Because the immunoSEQ output held only junctional sequences and lacked quality scores, the filtering could not match the filtering applied to full-length reads. Sequences were annotated with PyIR, a Python wrapper for IgBLAST v1.9, and V/J genes and CDR3 were assigned using IMGT germline references. Reads were removed for weak V/J assignments (E-value above 1e-6), missing CDR3, stop codons, out-of-frame junctions, or ambiguous translated residues. V3J clonotypes were defined as sequences sharing an identical inferred V gene, J gene, and CDR3 amino acid sequence. To compute the percentage overlap between repertoires, the number of shared unique clonotypes was divided by the size of the smaller repertoire. RTK rarefaction, the Chao1 estimator, and Recon v2.1 estimates of unobserved clonotypes were used to assess repertoire richness. Generation probabilities for all TCRbeta clonotypes obtained by the gDNA method from a handful of donors were computed using OLGA. TCRdb obtained this table from immuneACCESS and retained in-frame rearrangements with V and J assigned. These tables miss some clones; where compared with another copy, unresolved V genes account for less than half of the shortfall, and the remainder is unexplained. The V and J calls and clone size are taken from that table; D and trimming were inferred from the DNA. Here the sample has about 2.3 million clones; less than 95% occur a single time. Around 0.4% of the sample is in the top ten clones.

Taken from the germline V gene, the CDR1 and CDR2 loops are SGHDN and FVKESK. Cut back by 3 bases and 0 bases, the V and J ends lie 10 bases apart. From cysteine to phenylalanine, the CDR3 is 15 amino acids long. Only the CDR3 region is kept as DNA, spanning 45 bases read in frame from base 1. The source of the sample is a study of shared clonotypes between healthy human individuals (TCRdb year 2020). Regarding the study in general: A couple of women and a few men aged 18 to 49 years were included in the cohort. For each donor, CD4 naive and CD4 memory were each run on three plates, CD8 naive on two plates, and CD8 memory on one plate. Blood TCR repertoires of about five healthy adults were deeply sequenced to estimate repertoire size and the extent of clonotype sharing between individuals. To increase sequencing depth and limit assay-specific biases, TCR repertoire library preparation and sequencing were carried out by different laboratories using diverse techniques. Each donor's leukapheresis produced roughly between roughly 0.85 and 9.5 billion PBMCs. Results the study describes overall, beyond this receptor: The genetic and exposure-history diversity represented was limited by the small number of donors. About 4.5% of naive CD4, roughly 3.5% of naive CD8, 2% to 2.5% of memory CD4, and about 0.4% of memory CD8 clonotypes were shared across a few donors. Larger estimated clonotype richness was generally found for naive subsets than for memory subsets. Rarefaction of sorted-subset datasets indicated incomplete sequencing despite the large sequencing depth. Based on pairwise subsampling, the degree of clonotype sharing among donors was expected to be affected by sequencing depth. Higher generation probabilities were observed for clonotypes shared by all four sorted-subset donors than for non-shared clonotypes. Sampling was restricted to blood, and TCR repertoires in tissues likely differ from the TCR repertoires found in blood.

This TCR was recovered from a man between 18 and 35 years old in good health. Some clones in this sample may be carry-over from other donors' samples. The sequenced material came from naive CD4+ T cells from PBMCs. Taken with the paper, the label for cell subset or site translates to: CD45RA+ positively selected. The chain couples TRBV14 to TRBJ2-3; a tentative D match to TRBD2 spans 5 bases. The CDR3 protein: CASSHPLASTDTQYF. The DNA reads TGTGCCAGCAGCCACCCTTTAGCGAGCACAGATACGCAGTATTTT.